What follows are 24 T cell receptor beta chains derived from one specimen sequenced in a study of blood T cell repertoires in COVID-19. TCRdb's copy holds only in-frame clones and misses some; the assay was immunoSEQ multiplex PCR. The sample holds around 100,000 clones, about four fifths seen once. Sequences were obtained from peripheral blood. Source of these receptors: a woman in her 40s with acute or convalescent COVID-19.

The rearrangement uses TRBV12-3 or TRBV12-4 and TRBJ1-6; unclear D gene. This CDR3 comprises 13 residues. V was cut by 1 base and J by 10 bases, with 8 bases left in between. Written as DNA, the CDR3 is TGTGCCAGCAGTTTAGGGGGAGCGTCACCCCTCCACTTT. Residues: CASSLGGASPLHF.

J is TRBJ2-3 and V is TRBV5-1; 10 bases align to TRBD2. J gave up 6 bases and V 0 bases, and 4 bases lay outside the gene matches. The V gene's germline CDR1 is SGHRS and CDR2 YFSETQ. There are 15 residues in the CDR3. CDR3 sequence (DNA): TGCGCCAGCAGCTTGGCTAGCGGGGGTCGGGATACGCAGTATTTT. Translating it yields CASSLASGGRDTQYF.

The V gene is TRBV5-1, the J gene TRBJ2-3; D is undetermined. The CDR3 totals 13 residues. The germline V gene encodes CDR1 SGHRS and CDR2 YFSETQ. The V and J ends lost 0 bases and 13 bases respectively, with 15 bases between them. The CDR3 loop is CASSLGSSEKEYF. CDR3 DNA: TGCGCCAGCAGCTTGGGATCCTCGGAGAAGGAGTATTTT. Complete variable domain (other parts from reference TRBV5-1 and TRBJ2-3): KAGVTQTPRYLIKTRGQQVTLSCSPISGHRSVSWYQQTPGQGLQFLFEYFSETQRNKGNFPGRFSGRQFSNSRSEMNVSTLELGDSALYLCASSLGSSEKEYFGPGTRLTVL.

The CDR3 nucleotides are TGCGCCAGCAGCTTGGGACAGGGGGCCTACAATGAGCAGTTCTTC. This codes for CASSLGQGAYNEQFF. This chain uses TRBV5-1 with TRBJ2-1; the match to TRBD1 covers 9 bases. The CDR3 loop spans 15 amino acids. Germline CDR1 SGHRS, CDR2 YFSETQ. Germline trimming cut 0 bases from V and 2 bases from J; bases unmatched to any gene: 0.

The V and J genes are TRBV29-1 and TRBJ1-2; the D is unclear. With 3 bases removed from V and 4 bases from J, the gap between germline ends came to 12 bases. CDR3 length: 13 amino acids. Germline V gene lookup returns CDR1 SQVTM and CDR2 ANQGSEA. CDR3: CSVEATASYGYTF. The DNA of the CDR3 is TGCAGCGTTGAGGCGACTGCGAGCTATGGCTACACCTTC. The full variable domain, rest sourced from reference TRBV29-1 and TRBJ1-2, is SAVISQKPSRDICQRGTSLTIQCQVDSQVTMMFWYRQQPGQSLTLIATANQGSEATYESGFVIDKFPISRPNLTFSTLTVSNMSPEDSSIYLCSVEATASYGYTFGSGTRLTVV.

The chain is built from TRBV5-1 and TRBJ2-7, with 14 positions matching TRBD2. V dropped 5 bases and J dropped 5; count of bases not matched to a gene: 3. CDR3 length: 14 amino acids. Germline-derived CDR1 and CDR2 are SGHRS and YFSETQ. The CDR3 DNA reads TGCGCCAGCAGGACTAGCGGGGGGGCCAACGAGCAGTACTTC. Protein product: CASRTSGGANEQYF.

This chain joins TRBV6-5 and TRBJ2-1, with D maybe TRBD2 (7 bases). Germline CDR1 is MNHEY and CDR2 is SVGAGI. The CDR3 is 15 amino acids. V lost 6 bases to trimming and J lost 2 bases, with 14 bases between them. The CDR3 spells CASRGGRWTYNEQFF. CDR3 sequence (DNA): TGTGCCAGCAGGGGGGGGCGATGGACCTACAATGAGCAGTTCTTC.

The chain employs TRBV5-4 and TRBJ2-7, with 7 positions matching TRBD1. Germline values: CDR1 SGHNT, CDR2 YYREEE (reference sequence). V shed 4 bases, J shed 2 bases, and the junction held 6 bases outside the gene matches. CDR3 size: 14 residues. Here the CDR3 DNA reads TGTGCCAGCAGCCCGGGACAGAGGGCCTACGAGCAGTACTTC. Translated, it gives CASSPGQRAYEQYF.

The genes are TRBV28 and TRBJ1-1; 9 nucleotides agree with TRBD1. Germline-derived CDR1 and CDR2 are MDHEN and SYDVKM. The CDR3 is 15 amino acids. The V gene end was trimmed by 3 bases and the J gene end by 7 bases; junction bases not matched to a gene: 9. Written as DNA, the CDR3 is TGTGCCAGCAGTTTTACCGGGACAGGGACCGGTGAAGCTTTCTTT. Translating it yields CASSFTGTGTGEAFF. The whole variable domain, filled in from reference TRBV28 and TRBJ1-1, reads DVKVTQSSRYLVKRTGEKVFLECVQDMDHENMFWYRQDPGLGLRLIYFSYDVKMKEKGDIPEGYSVSREKKERFSLILESASTNQTSMYLCASSFTGTGTGEAFFGQGTRLTVV.

This clone was picked up one time. CDR3 amino acids: CASSYALAQETQYF. DNA of the CDR3: TGTGCCAGCAGTTACGCGCTAGCCCAAGAGACCCAGTACTTC. J is TRBJ2-5 and V is TRBV6-2 or TRBV6-3, with TRBD2 as a possible D gene (5 bases). Germline CDR1 and CDR2: MNHEY and SVGEGT. The CDR3 sequence is 14 residues long. Trimming took off 2 bases at V and 1 base at J, with 8 bases between the two ends.

The chain combines TRBV5-4 with TRBJ2-7; 10 bases line up with TRBD1. In germline, CDR1 is SGHNT, CDR2 YYREEE (reference sequence). The CDR3 covers 15 residues. V shed 4 bases, J shed 0 bases, and the junction held 4 bases outside the gene matches. In DNA, the CDR3 is TGTGCCAGCAGCAACGGACAGGGGGGCTCCTACGAGCAGTACTTC. Its translation is CASSNGQGGSYEQYF.

The chain combines TRBV19 with TRBJ2-1; 8 bases are a match to TRBD1. CDR1 is LNHDA, CDR2 SQIVND, per germline (reference sequence). The CDR3 loop spans 14 amino acids. V was pared by 1 base and J by 9 bases, with 5 bases of the junction left unmatched. CDR3 protein: CASSIGTGWGEQFF. In DNA, the CDR3 is TGTGCCAGTAGTATAGGGACAGGGTGGGGTGAGCAGTTCTTC.

The rearrangement joins TRBV5-1 to TRBJ2-7; no clear D. This CDR3 region has 14 residues. Germline CDR1 SGHRS, CDR2 YFSETQ. V was shortened by 5 bases and J by 0 bases, with 12 bases between the two germline ends. The CDR3 loop reads CASSVPYSSYEQYF. CDR3 sequence (DNA): TGCGCCAGCAGTGTCCCCTATAGCTCCTACGAGCAGTACTTC.

Note on this clone: At the DNA level, this CDR3 is encoded by other sequences in the same sample as well. This rearrangement joins TRBV7-9 to TRBJ1-1, with a tentative D call TRBD1 (6 bases). The CDR3 totals 14 residues. V lost 5 bases and J lost 1, with 11 bases in between. Germline values: CDR1 SEHNR, CDR2 FQNEAQ (reference sequence). This chain's CDR3 is CASSLDRTNTEAFF. DNA for the CDR3: TGTGCCAGCAGCCTGGACAGAACGAACACTGAAGCTTTCTTT.

This clone has only a few counts. DNA of the CDR3: TGCGCCAGCAGCTCAAGTACTTTTCTAGAGGTGCAGTATTTT. It encodes CASSSSTFLEVQYF. This chain uses TRBV5-1 with TRBJ2-3, with D uncertain. Germline assignment: CDR1 SGHRS and CDR2 YFSETQ. The CDR3 consists of 14 residues. The ends were cut back, 3 bases at V and 11 bases at J, with 19 bases in the middle. Full variable domain (missing parts from reference TRBV5-1 and TRBJ2-3): KAGVTQTPRYLIKTRGQQVTLSCSPISGHRSVSWYQQTPGQGLQFLFEYFSETQRNKGNFPGRFSGRQFSNSRSEMNVSTLELGDSALYLCASSSSTFLEVQYFGPGTRLTVL.

The chain couples TRBV6-1 to TRBJ1-2; D remains unclear. Germline V gene data show CDR1 as MNHNS and CDR2 as SASEGT. The V end lost 2 bases, the J end lost 4 bases, and 11 bases lay between the germline ends. The CDR3 loop spans 14 amino acids. The DNA of the CDR3 is TGTGCCAGCAGTGAAAACAGATACGGCTATGGCTACACCTTC. This translates into CASSENRYGYGYTF.

This rearrangement joins TRBV19 to TRBJ1-5; TRBD1 agrees at 7 bases. Unmatched junction bases numbered 9, after V lost 1 base and J lost 3 bases. The CDR3 is 17 amino acids. Germline V gene data show CDR1 as LNHDA and CDR2 as SQIVND (reference sequence). The chain's CDR3 is CASSIGAGGVINQPQHF. DNA for the CDR3: TGTGCCAGTAGTATAGGGGCAGGGGGAGTTATCAATCAGCCCCAGCATTTT.

The chain joins TRBV18 to TRBJ2-1; D perhaps matches TRBD2 (7 bases). Trimming shortened V by 5 bases and J by 4 bases, and 18 bases separated the two germline ends. The CDR3 consists of 16 residues. Germline lookup yields CDR1 KGHSH and CDR2 LQKENI. In DNA, the CDR3 is TGTGCCAGCTCAACTGGCGGGGGCCGATCATACAATGAGCAGTTCTTC. Its protein product is CASSTGGGRSYNEQFF. The full variable domain, its missing parts supplied by reference TRBV18 and TRBJ2-1, is NAGVMQNPRHLVRRRGQEARLRCSPMKGHSHVYWYRQLPEEGLKFMVYLQKENIIDESGMPKERFSAEFPKEGPSILRIQQVVRGDSAAYFCASSTGGGRSYNEQFFGPGTRLTVL.

The chain couples TRBV2 to TRBJ1-6, with a possible D match to TRBD1 (5 bases). CDR3 size: 15 residues. Trimming pared 6 bases from V and 5 bases from J, leaving 14 bases between. From germline, CDR1 is SNHLY and CDR2 FYNNEI. CDR3 sequence: CASRNLDTNNSPLHF. DNA for the CDR3: TGTGCCAGCAGGAATTTGGACACCAATAATTCACCCCTCCACTTT.

This clone was recorded a few times. The genes are TRBV14 and TRBJ2-7; the D is unclear. The V and J ends lost 1 base and 4 bases respectively, with 8 bases between them. The CDR3 length is 13 residues. Germline V gives CDR1 SGHDN, CDR2 FVKESK. This CDR3 is CASSQGAGYEQYF. CDR3 DNA: TGTGCCAGCAGCCAAGGGGCAGGTTACGAGCAGTACTTC.

V gene TRBV7-2 combines with J gene TRBJ1-5, with a possible D match to TRBD1 (6 bases). CDR3 length equals 14 residues. V lost 5 bases and J lost 3, with 11 bases in between. CDR1 and CDR2 from the germline V gene are SGHTA and FQGNSA. The CDR3 is CASSKQGPNQPQHF. The CDR3 DNA sequence: TGTGCCAGCAGCAAACAGGGTCCCAATCAGCCCCAGCATTTT. Variable domain in full (rest from reference TRBV7-2 and TRBJ1-5): GAGVSQSPSNKVTEKGKDVELRCDPISGHTALYWYRQSLGQGLEFLIYFQGNSAPDKSGLPSDRFSAERTGGSVSTLTIQRTQQEDSAVYLCASSKQGPNQPQHFGDGTRLSIL.

The chain has TRBV29-1 and TRBJ1-2; D is undetermined. The CDR3 consists of 8 residues. V was shortened by 7 bases and J by 12 bases, with 9 bases between the two germline ends. Germline CDR1 SQVTM, CDR2 ANQGSEA. The CDR3 sequence is CSGGANTF. DNA for the CDR3: TGCAGCGGGGGAGCCAACACCTTC.

This clone appeared a few times. The rearrangement joins TRBV6-5 to TRBJ1-2; D uncertain. In germline, CDR1 is MNHEY, CDR2 SVGAGI. There are 15 residues in the CDR3. V gave up 7 bases and J gave up 0 bases, with 15 bases separating them. DNA for the CDR3: TGTGCCAGCAAGCCGCTTCTTTTAGCTAACTATGGCTACACCTTC. Amino acids: CASKPLLLANYGYTF.

This chain links TRBV30 with TRBJ2-1, with 8 bases identical to TRBD2. The CDR3 is made up of 13 amino acids. CDR1 is GTSNPN, CDR2 SVGIG, per germline (reference sequence). Trimming took 2 bases from V and 7 from J; bases not matched to a gene: 4. The CDR3: CAWSSGGGNEQFF. The CDR3 DNA follows: TGTGCCTGGAGTAGCGGGGGTGGAAATGAGCAGTTCTTC.